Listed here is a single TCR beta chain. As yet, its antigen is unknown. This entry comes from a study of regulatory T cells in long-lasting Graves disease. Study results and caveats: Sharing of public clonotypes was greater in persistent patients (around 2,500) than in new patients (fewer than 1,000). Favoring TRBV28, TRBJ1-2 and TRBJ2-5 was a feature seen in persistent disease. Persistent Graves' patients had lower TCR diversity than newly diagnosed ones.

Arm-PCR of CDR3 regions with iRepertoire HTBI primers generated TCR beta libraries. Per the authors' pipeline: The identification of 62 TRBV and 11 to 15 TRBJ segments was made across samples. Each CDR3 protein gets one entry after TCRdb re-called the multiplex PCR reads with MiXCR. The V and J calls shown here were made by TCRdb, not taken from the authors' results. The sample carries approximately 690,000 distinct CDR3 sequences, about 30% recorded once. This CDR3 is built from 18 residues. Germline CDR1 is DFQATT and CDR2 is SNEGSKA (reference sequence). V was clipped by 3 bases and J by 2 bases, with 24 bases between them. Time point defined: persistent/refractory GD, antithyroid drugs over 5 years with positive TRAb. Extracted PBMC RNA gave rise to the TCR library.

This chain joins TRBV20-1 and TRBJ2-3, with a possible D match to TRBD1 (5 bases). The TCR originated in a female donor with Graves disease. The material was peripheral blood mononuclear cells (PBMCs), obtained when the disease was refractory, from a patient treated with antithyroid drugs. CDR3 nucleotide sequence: TGCAGTGCTAGCACTAACCCCGGGTGGGGCGGAAACACAGATACGCAGTATTTT. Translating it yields CSASTNPGWGGNTDTQYF.